This TCR beta chain appears in the sequencing data of a study of T cells in Graves' hyperthyroidism and ophthalmopathy. The overall study: Blood from the periphery was taken at initial diagnosis, before any treatment.

This clonotype was detected a few times. Germline assignment: CDR1 GTSNPN and CDR2 SVGIG (reference sequence). The CDR3 sequence is 15 residues long. V dropped 3 bases and J dropped 6; count of bases not matched to a gene: 12. Researchers amplified the TCR beta CDR3 regions from RNA transcripts. The HTBI primer set drove a first-round RT-PCR of the TCR CDR3. TCRdb fed the multiplex PCR reads into MiXCR, producing one record per CDR3 protein. The repertoire holds some 690,000 distinct CDR3 sequences, with around 16% as singletons. The sample taken for sequencing was blood. The source of this sequence is a man in his fifties or sixties with Graves' hyperthyroidism. The V gene is TRBV30, the J gene TRBJ2-3; 7 bases line up with TRBD2. The DNA for the CDR3 is TGTGCCTGGAGCCAGGGTCGCGGGAGCGGGGATACGCAGTATTTT. Amino acid sequence: CAWSQGRGSGDTQYF.